These 17 T cell receptor beta chains were all obtained from the same sample, sequenced in a study of blood T cell repertoires in COVID-19. TCRdb's copy holds only in-frame clones and misses some; the assay was immunoSEQ multiplex PCR. The table shows approximately 230,000 clones, with under 90% occurring only once. Sequenced sample: PBMCs or T cells enriched from blood (not recorded which). Receptors originate from a man in his forties who had recovered from COVID-19.

The V gene is TRBV15, the J gene TRBJ1-1; D perhaps matches TRBD1 (5 bases). CDR1 and CDR2 from the germline V gene are LNHNV and YYDKDF (reference sequence). The CDR3 contains 13 residues. Deletions cut 0 bases from V and 4 bases from J, with 6 bases between. The CDR3 nucleotides are TGTGCCACCAGCAGAGAAGGGGTCACTGAAGCTTTCTTT. As protein: CATSREGVTEAFF.

The chain is built from TRBV20-1 and TRBJ1-1; D call uncertain. Germline V gene lookup returns CDR1 DFQATT and CDR2 SNEGSKA (reference sequence). Trimming removed 6 bases from V and 8 bases from J, with 13 bases in between. This CDR3 region has 11 residues. CDR3 in amino acids: CSAIQFLEAFF. CDR3 sequence (DNA): TGCAGTGCCATACAGTTTCTCGAAGCTTTCTTT.

The V gene is TRBV11-3, the J gene TRBJ2-1; D gene ambiguous. V gave up 1 base and J gave up 0 bases, with 13 bases separating them. Germline assignment: CDR1 SGHNT and CDR2 YENEEA. The CDR3 is 17 residues long. In DNA, the CDR3 is TGTGCCAGCAGCTTAGGGCGGCGACCCTACTCCTACAATGAGCAGTTCTTC. Protein: CASSLGRRPYSYNEQFF.

The V gene is TRBV7-2, the J gene TRBJ2-3; D possibly corresponds to TRBD2 (6 bases). The germline gives CDR1 SGHTA, CDR2 FQGNSA. The V gene lost 5 bases and the J gene lost 4 bases, with 16 bases spanning the gap. CDR3 size: 15 residues. The CDR3 nucleotides read TGTGCCAGCAGCCCAGGGTCAGGAGGGGCAGATACGCAGTATTTT. It translates to CASSPGSGGADTQYF.

The chain joins TRBV7-9 to TRBJ2-7, with 7 bases that match TRBD1. This CDR3 has 15 amino acids. Germline V gives CDR1 SEHNR, CDR2 FQNEAQ (reference sequence). The ends lost 5 bases at V and 5 bases at J; junction bases unmatched: 12. The CDR3 spells CASSPIQDRRHEQYF. In DNA form, the CDR3 reads TGTGCCAGCAGCCCAATCCAGGACAGGCGGCACGAGCAGTACTTC.

The rearrangement links TRBV30 to TRBJ1-2; TRBD1 aligns across 10 bases. This CDR3 comprises 14 residues. Per germline, CDR1 GTSNPN and CDR2 SVGIG (reference sequence). The V segment lost 0 bases and the J segment 6 bases; nucleotides outside the gene matches: 4. The CDR3 sequence: CAWSVMDRGNGYTF. The CDR3 region has the DNA TGTGCCTGGAGTGTAATGGACAGGGGGAATGGCTACACCTTC.

This chain connects TRBV19 to TRBJ1-5; D remains unclear. This CDR3 contains 13 residues. The V gene lost 7 bases and the J gene lost 0 bases, with 7 bases spanning the gap. Germline assignment: CDR1 LNHDA and CDR2 SQIVND (reference sequence). The CDR3 sequence is CASNEVSNQPQHF. The CDR3 DNA reads TGTGCCAGTAACGAGGTTAGCAATCAGCCCCAGCATTTT.

V usage is TRBV27 and J usage is TRBJ2-1; D is undetermined. The CDR3 length is 13 residues. The germline V and J ends were trimmed by 5 bases and 4 bases, with 9 bases remaining between them. Germline V CDR1 and CDR2: MNHEY, SMNVEV (reference sequence). In DNA, the CDR3 is TGTGCCAGCAGTCTCGACATTTACAATGAGCAGTTCTTC. Protein product: CASSLDIYNEQFF.

This clone was detected only a few times. The rearrangement uses TRBV12-3 or TRBV12-4 and TRBJ1-1, with TRBD1 matching 7 bases. V shed 4 bases, J shed 4 bases, and the junction held 3 bases outside the gene matches. This CDR3 is 13 amino acids long. The DNA for the CDR3 is TGTGCCAGCAGTTCATCAGGGGGCACTGAAGCTTTCTTT. It encodes CASSSSGGTEAFF.

The CDR3 loop is CASSLDRGGPNEQFF. The DNA for the CDR3 is TGTGCCAGCAGTTTGGACAGGGGTGGCCCCAATGAGCAGTTCTTC. This chain joins TRBV2 and TRBJ2-1; 9 bases align to TRBD1. This CDR3 contains 15 residues. The V gene end was trimmed by 5 bases and the J gene end by 6 bases; junction bases not matched to a gene: 8. CDR1 and CDR2 from the germline V gene are SNHLY and FYNNEI.

J is TRBJ1-6 and V is TRBV27; D possibly corresponds to TRBD1 (6 bases). This CDR3 is 13 amino acids long. The V and J ends lost 5 bases and 10 bases respectively, with 12 bases between them. From germline, CDR1 is MNHEY and CDR2 SMNVEV (reference sequence). This CDR3 is CASSGGLRSPLHF. The DNA for the CDR3 is TGTGCCAGCAGTGGGGGCTTACGGTCACCCCTCCACTTT.

The chain carries TRBV6-5 and TRBJ2-3; 8 bases match TRBD2. J was trimmed by 5 bases and V by 6 bases; bases with no gene match: 4. Germline V CDR1 and CDR2: MNHEY, SVGAGI. The CDR3 length is 13 residues. CDR3 protein: CASRRAGGDTQYF. The CDR3, as DNA: TGTGCCAGCAGACGGGCGGGGGGAGATACGCAGTATTTT.

The chain joins TRBV7-6 to TRBJ2-2, with D tentatively TRBD1 (6 bases). Per germline, CDR1 SGHVS and CDR2 FNYEAQ. V was shortened by 1 base and J by 5 bases, with 14 bases between the two germline ends. The CDR3 is 16 amino acids. As DNA, the CDR3 is TGTGCCAGCAGCTTAGACAGGGCCCTAAGGACCGGGGAGCTGTTTTTT. This sequence encodes CASSLDRALRTGELFF. Full variable domain (remainder filled in from reference TRBV7-6 and TRBJ2-2): GAGVSQSPRYKVTKRGQDVALRCDPISGHVSLYWYRQALGQGPEFLTYFNYEAQQDKSGLPNDRFSAERPEGSISTLTIQRTEQRDSAMYRCASSLDRALRTGELFFGEGSRLTVL.

The J gene is TRBJ1-5, the V gene TRBV16; D gene unclear. Trimming shortened V by 0 bases and J by 7 bases, and 10 bases separated the two germline ends. CDR1 and CDR2 from the germline V gene are KGHSY and FQNENV. The CDR3 covers 14 residues. This CDR3 reads CASSQSAVEQPQHF. DNA for the CDR3: TGTGCCAGCAGCCAATCGGCGGTAGAGCAGCCCCAGCATTTT.

J is TRBJ2-3 and V is TRBV29-1; weak D call: TRBD2 (7 bases). The length of the CDR3 is 13 residues. Trimming left V 5 bases short and J 3 bases short, with 12 bases between. Germline V gene sequence: CDR1 SQVTM, CDR2 ANQGSEA. This CDR3 is CSVSGGGTDTQYF. The CDR3 DNA is TGCAGCGTTTCGGGGGGCGGAACAGATACGCAGTATTTT.

This clone appeared once. This sequence joins TRBV4-1 and TRBJ1-2; D is uncertain. Germline V CDR1 and CDR2: MGHRA, YSYEKL. The CDR3 runs 16 residues. V was trimmed by 0 bases and J by 4 bases, leaving 15 bases between them. The CDR3, as DNA: TGCGCCAGCAGCCAAGATCCGGGAGGAGGAACCTATGGCTACACCTTC. Amino acid sequence: CASSQDPGGGTYGYTF.

The V and J genes are TRBV7-2 and TRBJ1-4; 12 bases fit TRBD1. Trimming cost V 1 base and J 0 bases; bases outside gene matches: 3. CDR3 length equals 18 residues. The germline V gene encodes CDR1 SGHTA and CDR2 FQGNSA. In nucleotides, the CDR3 is TGTGCCAGCAGCTTAGAGGGACAGGGGGCTGCAACTAATGAAAAACTGTTTTTT. Encoded protein: CASSLEGQGAATNEKLFF.